The clone carrying this T cell receptor (beta chain) came up many times. Per germline, CDR1 MNHNS and CDR2 SASEGT. The CDR3 loop spans 13 amino acids. V lost 3 bases and J 4 bases, leaving 7 bases between the germline ends. This record belongs to a study of early T cells in non-severe SARS-CoV-2 infection. TCRdb independently ran MiXCR on the 5' RACE reads; one entry per CDR3 protein. The sample includes roughly 86,000 distinct CDR3 sequences, approximately 15% of them seen just once. This clonotype was obtained from an adult who was a healthcare worker with PCR-confirmed SARS-CoV-2 infection or an uninfected control (not recorded which). The sample taken for sequencing was whole blood. The chain carries TRBV6-1 and TRBJ1-3, with D unresolved. This chain's CDR3 is CASSDAPGNTIYF. The CDR3 region has the DNA TGTGCCAGCAGTGACGCTCCCGGAAACACCATATATTTT.